Presented here are 32 T cell receptor beta chains from one specimen sequenced in a study of T cell repertoires in cytomegalovirus infection. TCRdb reprocessed the reads via MiXCR and lists one record per CDR3 protein. The table lists roughly 150,000 distinct CDR3 sequences, 20% to 30% of them singletons. Input material: PBMCs. These receptors all stem from a human donor in good health (CMV status not recorded). Some clones in this sample may be carry-over from other donors' samples.

This clonotype was seen more than once but under ten times. This chain links TRBV27 with TRBJ1-2, with 11 bases lining up with TRBD1. Trimming took 6 bases from V and 6 from J; bases not matched to a gene: 3. Germline lookup yields CDR1 MNHEY and CDR2 SMNVEV (reference sequence). The CDR3 is 13 residues long. CDR3 residues: CASRGTGGHGYTF. Written as DNA, the CDR3 is TGTGCCAGCAGGGGGACAGGGGGGCATGGCTACACCTTC.

This clonotype was detected many times. The V and J genes are TRBV28 and TRBJ2-7; D gene ambiguous. CDR3 size: 11 residues. V shed 6 bases and J shed 0 bases, with 3 bases lying between them. Germline V gene lookup returns CDR1 MDHEN and CDR2 SYDVKM. The CDR3 bases are TGTGCCAGCAGCGACTCCTACGAGCAGTACTTC. Translated: CASSDSYEQYF.

This clonotype turned up a few times. V and J are TRBV7-2 and TRBJ2-1; 10 bases align to TRBD2. Trimming at V came to 3 bases and at J to 5 bases, leaving 4 bases not matched to a gene. In germline, CDR1 is SGHTA, CDR2 FQGNSA. The length of the CDR3 is 15 residues. The CDR3 sequence is CASSLTSGPNNEQFF. CDR3 coding DNA: TGTGCCAGCAGCTTGACTAGCGGGCCGAACAATGAGCAGTTCTTC.

This clonotype was observed a handful of times. This chain links TRBV7-2 with TRBJ1-4, with TRBD1 as a possible D gene (6 bases). This CDR3 spans 15 amino acids. Germline loops: CDR1 SGHTA, CDR2 FQGNSA. V was clipped by 0 bases and J by 8 bases, with 13 bases between them. This CDR3 is CASSLAAGAGEKLFF. CDR3 nucleotides: TGTGCCAGCAGCTTAGCGGCAGGGGCTGGGGAAAAACTGTTTTTT.

Many counts were recorded for this clonotype. The chain has TRBV7-8 and TRBJ2-7, with 13 bases identical to TRBD2. Trimming took 5 bases from V and 3 from J; bases not matched to a gene: 7. Germline V gives CDR1 SGHVS, CDR2 FQNEAQ. The CDR3 contains 16 residues. In DNA, the CDR3 is TGTGCCAGCAGCCTCATGCGACTAGCGGGGGGCTACGAGCAGTACTTC. Amino acids: CASSLMRLAGGYEQYF.

As for this clonotype: With a much larger clone just one base away, this may be a read error. This chain uses TRBV7-2 with TRBJ2-2, with D possibly called TRBD1 or TRBD2 (5 bases each). Germline-derived CDR1 and CDR2 are SGHTA and FQGNSA. This CDR3 is 13 amino acids long. The CDR3 here is CASSLYDTGALFF. The CDR3 coding sequence is TGTGCCAGCAGCTTATATGACACCGGGGCGCTGTTTTTT.

In this sample, this clonotype turned up a few times. This sequence joins TRBV4-3 and TRBJ2-1, with 9 bases identical to TRBD2. V lost 0 bases to trimming and J lost 3 bases; unmatched junction nucleotides: 6. This CDR3 is 17 amino acids long. Germline V gene data show CDR1 as LGHNA and CDR2 as YSLEER. As DNA, the CDR3 is TGCGCCAGCAGCCAAGAAACCGGGACTAGCAACTACAATGAGCAGTTCTTC. It encodes CASSQETGTSNYNEQFF.

This clonotype was observed many times. The genes are TRBV7-8 and TRBJ2-7, with 9 bases that match TRBD1. The CDR3 extends over 14 amino acids. The trim removed 2 bases at V and 7 bases at J, leaving 6 bases unmatched. Germline CDR1 and CDR2: SGHVS and FQNEAQ. The DNA for the CDR3 is TGTGCCAGCAGCTTACTACAGGGGGCGTCGGAGCAGTACTTC. Protein: CASSLLQGASEQYF. Variable domain in full (rest from reference TRBV7-8 and TRBJ2-7): GAGVSQSPRYKVAKRGQDVALRCDPISGHVSLFWYQQALGQGPEFLTYFQNEAQLDKSGLPSDRFFAERPEGSVSTLKIQRTQQEDSAVYLCASSLLQGASEQYFGPGTRLTVT.

The CDR3 bases are TGTGCCTGGAACTCAGGGGGGGGGCCAATGAACACTGAAGCTTTCTTT. It yields the protein CAWNSGGGPMNTEAFF. The V and J genes are TRBV30 and TRBJ1-1; 7 positions match TRBD1. Germline CDR1 and CDR2: GTSNPN and SVGIG (reference sequence). V lost 4 bases, J lost 0 bases, and 11 bases stayed unmatched. This CDR3 has 16 residues.

The chain is built from TRBV29-1 and TRBJ2-3, with 8 bases lining up with TRBD2. This CDR3 contains 13 residues. V dropped 7 bases and J dropped 4; count of bases not matched to a gene: 7. Germline V gene lookup returns CDR1 SQVTM and CDR2 ANQGSEA. CDR3 bases: TGCAGCGCCCTCCCGGGGGGGGCAGATACGCAGTATTTT. The encoded protein is CSALPGGADTQYF.

The chain uses TRBV5-8 and TRBJ2-5; D not certain. The germline V gene encodes CDR1 SGHTS and CDR2 YDEGEE. This CDR3 contains 14 residues. The V end was cut by 2 bases, the J end by 2 bases, with 10 bases between. The CDR3 reads CASSFPTEQETQYF. The CDR3 DNA sequence: TGTGCCAGCAGCTTCCCAACAGAACAAGAGACCCAGTACTTC.

This clonotype was seen a handful of times. The V gene is TRBV7-8, the J gene TRBJ1-4, with a weak D call TRBD1 (5 bases). Looked up from germline, CDR1 is SGHVS and CDR2 is FQNEAQ. The CDR3 is 14 amino acids. Trimming removed 7 bases at V and 8 bases at J, with 17 bases between. The CDR3 is CASTTGGRGEKLFF. CDR3 DNA sequence: TGTGCCAGCACCACCGGGGGGAGAGGGGAAAAACTGTTTTTT.

V and J are TRBV9 and TRBJ2-7, with TRBD2 matching 11 bases. Germline trimming cut 3 bases from V and 2 bases from J; bases unmatched to any gene: 1. This CDR3 region has 14 residues. CDR1 SGDLS and CDR2 YYNGEE come from the germline V gene. CDR3 bases: TGTGCCAGCAGCGCGGGACTAGCGGCCTACGAGCAGTACTTC. Translation: CASSAGLAAYEQYF.

The CDR3 DNA is TGCGCCAGCAGCCAAGATGGGGCTAGCGGGGGGACAGATACGCAGTATTTT. It is translated as CASSQDGASGGTDTQYF. The chain combines TRBV4-1 with TRBJ2-3, with 11 bases matching TRBD2. J gave up 3 bases and V 0 bases, and 5 bases lay outside the gene matches. Germline-derived CDR1 and CDR2 are MGHRA and YSYEKL. The CDR3 consists of 17 residues.

This clonotype was found many times. The genes are TRBV4-2 and TRBJ2-5; the D gene is possibly TRBD2 (5 bases). Germline CDR1 reads LGHNA; CDR2 reads YNFKEQ. CDR3 length: 15 residues. Trimming stripped 0 bases from V and 5 bases from J, with 13 bases between. Here the CDR3 DNA reads TGTGCCAGCAGCCAAGATTACCCCGAGCGGGAGACCCAGTACTTC. This translates into CASSQDYPERETQYF.

In its sample, this clonotype was seen many times. V is TRBV7-9 and J is TRBJ2-6, with D perhaps being TRBD1 or TRBD2 (6 bases each). The V gene's germline CDR1 is SEHNR and CDR2 FQNEAQ (reference sequence). V shed 5 bases and J shed 0 bases, with 11 bases lying between them. The CDR3 has 16 residues. The CDR3 coding sequence is TGTGCCAGCAGCCCGGGGGCTTTCTCTGGGGCCAACGTCCTGACTTTC. Translating it yields CASSPGAFSGANVLTF.

J is TRBJ2-1 and V is TRBV4-2; 7 bases match TRBD1. The CDR3 loop spans 14 amino acids. The ends lost 0 bases at V and 10 bases at J; junction bases unmatched: 6. The germline gives CDR1 LGHNA, CDR2 YNFKEQ. The CDR3 sequence: CASSQEGTAEEQFF. CDR3 sequence (DNA): TGTGCCAGCAGCCAAGAAGGGACAGCGGAGGAGCAGTTCTTC.

The sample holds a few counts of this clonotype. V is TRBV6-1 and J is TRBJ1-1; no clear D gene. The germline V gene encodes CDR1 MNHNS and CDR2 SASEGT. The CDR3 contains 14 residues. V was cut by 5 bases and J by 0 bases, with 10 bases left in between. The CDR3 DNA reads as TGTGCCAGCAGTTACGGGCGGATGAACACTGAAGCTTTCTTT. Its protein product is CASSYGRMNTEAFF.

In this sample, this clonotype turned up a few times. The chain has TRBV11-3 and TRBJ1-1; D might be TRBD1 (6 bases). The CDR3 consists of 13 residues. V lost 2 bases to trimming and J lost 12 bases, with 16 bases between them. Germline V CDR1 and CDR2: SGHNT, YENEEA. CDR3 sequence reads: CASSLTQGSRTFF. CDR3 DNA sequence: TGTGCCAGCAGCTTAACCCAGGGGTCGCGGACTTTCTTT.

This clonotype was found a few times. The chain links TRBV19 to TRBJ2-2, with no clear D. The germline V and J ends were trimmed by 7 bases and 4 bases, with 13 bases remaining between them. CDR1 LNHDA and CDR2 SQIVND come from the germline V gene (reference sequence). The CDR3 contains 14 residues. The CDR3 loop reads CASKVVSPTGELFF. CDR3 nucleotides: TGTGCCAGTAAGGTGGTGAGCCCCACCGGGGAGCTGTTTTTT.

Regarding this clonotype: A much bigger clone sits one base away, suggesting this may be a read error. The chain links TRBV6-5 to TRBJ2-3, with D perhaps TRBD2 (6 bases). The CDR3 extends over 15 amino acids. With 2 bases removed from V and 1 base from J, the gap between germline ends came to 10 bases. Germline V gives CDR1 MNHEY, CDR2 SVGAGI. In DNA form, the CDR3 reads TGTGCCAGCAGTTACGATAGCGGCTGCACAGATACGCAGTATTTT. It encodes CASSYDSGCTDTQYF.

This clonotype was seen more than once but under ten times. This sequence joins TRBV5-6 and TRBJ2-2; perhaps TRBD2 as D (5 bases). The CDR3 consists of 14 residues. Germline-derived CDR1 and CDR2 are SGHDT and YYEEEE. The V and J ends lost 6 bases and 1 base respectively, with 10 bases between them. The DNA for the CDR3 is TGTGCCAGCACTCGGACTCGGAACACCGGGGAGCTGTTTTTT. It encodes CASTRTRNTGELFF.

The chain links TRBV14 to TRBJ1-4; D is uncertain. The germline CDR1 and CDR2 sequences are SGHDN and FVKESK. The CDR3 is 14 amino acids. Trimming took 0 bases from V and 2 from J, leaving 4 bases between them. CDR3 nucleotide sequence: TGTGCCAGCAGCCAAGAGGGGACTAATGAAAAACTGTTTTTT. This translates into CASSQEGTNEKLFF.

The rearrangement joins TRBV11-2 to TRBJ2-2, with 9 bases aligning to TRBD1. With V trimmed by 4 bases and J by 6 bases, 6 bases remained unmatched. Looked up from germline, CDR1 is SGHAT and CDR2 is FQNNGV. The CDR3 contains 15 residues. CDR3 amino acids: CASSSRQGGAGELFF. The DNA for the CDR3 is TGTGCCAGCAGCTCCCGACAGGGGGGGGCCGGGGAGCTGTTTTTT.

Worth noting for this clonotype: A much larger clone lies a single base off, so this may be a read error. The chain has TRBV7-2 and TRBJ2-5; D perhaps matches TRBD2 (6 bases). This CDR3 is 17 amino acids long. Germline values: CDR1 SGHTA, CDR2 FQGNSA. This chain's CDR3 is CASSLQGTPSDQENQYF. DNA of the CDR3: TGTGCCAGCAGCTTACAAGGGACTCCATCCGACCAAGAGAACCAGTACTTC.

The chain combines TRBV7-4 with TRBJ1-6; TRBD1 matches 8 bases. This CDR3 is built from 16 residues. J lost 6 bases, V lost 5 bases, and 9 bases had no gene match. Germline V gene lookup returns CDR1 SGHVT and CDR2 SQSDAQ. CDR3 sequence: CASSRGQGFANSPLHF. The CDR3 DNA reads TGTGCCAGCAGCCGAGGACAGGGATTCGCTAATTCACCCCTCCACTTT.

The V call is TRBV20-1, the J call TRBJ1-5, with D uncertain. Germline CDR1 is DFQATT and CDR2 is SNEGSKA (reference sequence). This CDR3 has 15 amino acids. V lost 5 bases and J lost 1, with 15 bases in between. The CDR3 nucleotides are TGCAGTGCTTTTCCTAGGGTGGAAAGCAATCAGCCCCAGCATTTT. It translates to CSAFPRVESNQPQHF.

The J gene is TRBJ1-1, the V gene TRBV13; tentative D call: TRBD1 (5 bases). The CDR3 is made up of 13 amino acids. Per germline, CDR1 PRHDT and CDR2 FYEKMQ (reference sequence). Trimming took 4 bases from V and 5 from J, leaving 11 bases between them. The CDR3 reads CASSSAQGTEAFF. The CDR3 bases are TGTGCCAGCAGCTCAGCCCAGGGTACTGAAGCTTTCTTT.

At least ten counts were recorded for this clonotype. The gene calls are TRBV12-3 or TRBV12-4 and TRBJ1-5; D gene ambiguous. This CDR3 is built from 14 residues. Trimming removed 6 bases from V and 2 bases from J, with 11 bases in between. As DNA, the CDR3 is TGTGCCAGCAGCCCAGGCGTTGGCAATCAGCCCCAGCATTTT. Residues: CASSPGVGNQPQHF.

This clonotype has only a few counts. This sequence joins TRBV7-9 and TRBJ2-1; TRBD1 is a possible D gene (5 bases). CDR1 and CDR2 (germline): SEHNR, FQNEAQ (reference sequence). Trimming pared 3 bases from V and 10 bases from J, leaving 19 bases between. This CDR3 comprises 15 residues. Written as DNA, the CDR3 is TGTGCCAGCAGCTTCCAGGGTAGTTCTAATAGGGAGCAGTTCTTC. It specifies CASSFQGSSNREQFF. The variable domain in full, completed from reference TRBV7-9 and TRBJ2-1, reads DTGVSQNPRHKITKRGQNVTFRCDPISEHNRLYWYRQTLGQGPEFLTYFQNEAQLEKSRLLSDRFSAERPKGSFSTLEIQRTEQGDSAMYLCASSFQGSSNREQFFGPGTRLTVL.

This clonotype has at least ten counts. This sequence joins TRBV6-2 or TRBV6-3 and TRBJ1-5; 7 bases map to TRBD1. The germline gives CDR1 MNHEY, CDR2 SVGEGT. The V and J ends lost 7 bases and 4 bases, in that order; junction bases with no gene match: 7. The CDR3 loop spans 14 amino acids. This CDR3 is CASNRGGSNQPQHF. As DNA, the CDR3 is TGTGCCAGCAACAGGGGAGGTTCAAATCAGCCCCAGCATTTT.

CDR3 in DNA: TGTGCCAGCAGCACTTACCCCGGAGGCTACACCTTC. The encoded protein is CASSTYPGGYTF. The rearrangement joins TRBV7-6 to TRBJ1-2; D not certain. Looked up from germline, CDR1 is SGHVS and CDR2 is FNYEAQ. V dropped 5 bases and J dropped 8 bases, with 12 bases sitting between them. This CDR3 spans 12 amino acids.